This T cell receptor (beta chain) was sequenced in a study of blood T cell repertoires in COVID-19. The junction had 8 bases not matched to a gene; V was cut back by 3 bases and J by 2 bases. Germline lookup yields CDR1 LGHDT and CDR2 YNNKEL (reference sequence). The CDR3 is 16 amino acids. All enrollees were about 18 to 89 years old and from about 24 US areas. Data came from immunoSEQ multiplex PCR; TCRdb stores just in-frame clones and leaves some out. Of 200,000 to 250,000 clones listed, 80% to 90% were seen once; the top ten hold about 3.5%. The V call is TRBV3-1 (or the pseudogene TRBV3-2), the J call TRBJ2-3, with 7 bases fitting TRBD2. The sequence derives from a woman between 25 and 40 years old who had been exposed to COVID-19. The source material was PBMCs or T cells enriched from blood (not recorded which). CDR3 loop: CASSHEASGYTDTQYF. Written as DNA, the CDR3 is TGTGCCAGCAGCCACGAGGCTAGCGGTTACACAGATACGCAGTATTTT.